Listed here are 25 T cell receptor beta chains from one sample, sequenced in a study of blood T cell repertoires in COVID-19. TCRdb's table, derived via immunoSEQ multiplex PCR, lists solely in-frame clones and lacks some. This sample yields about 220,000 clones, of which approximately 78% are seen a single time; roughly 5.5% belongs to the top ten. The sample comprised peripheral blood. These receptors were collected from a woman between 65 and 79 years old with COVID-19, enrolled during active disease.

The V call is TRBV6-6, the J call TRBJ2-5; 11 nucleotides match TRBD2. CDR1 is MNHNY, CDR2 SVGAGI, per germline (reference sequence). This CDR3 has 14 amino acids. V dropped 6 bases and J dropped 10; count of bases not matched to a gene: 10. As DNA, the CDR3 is TGTGCCAGCAGCCTACTAGCGGGAGCCGGGGACCAGTACTTC. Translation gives CASSLLAGAGDQYF.

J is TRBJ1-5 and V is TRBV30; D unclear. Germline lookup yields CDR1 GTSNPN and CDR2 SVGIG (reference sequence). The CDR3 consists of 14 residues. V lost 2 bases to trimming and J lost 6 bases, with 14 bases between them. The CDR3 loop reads CAWSYGQSGQPQHF. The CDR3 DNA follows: TGTGCCTGGAGTTACGGTCAGTCGGGTCAGCCCCAGCATTTT. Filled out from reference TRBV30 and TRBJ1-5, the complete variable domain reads SQTIHQWPATLVQPVGSPLSLECTVEGTSNPNLYWYRQAAGRGLQLLFYSVGIGQISSEVPQNLSASRPQDRQFILSSKKLLLSDSGFYLCAWSYGQSGQPQHFGDGTRLSIL.

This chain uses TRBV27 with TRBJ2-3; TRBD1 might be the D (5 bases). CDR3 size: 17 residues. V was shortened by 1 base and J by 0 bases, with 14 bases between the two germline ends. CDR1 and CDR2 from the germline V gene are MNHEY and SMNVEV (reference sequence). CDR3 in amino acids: CASSLYRTSGSTDTQYF. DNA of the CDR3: TGTGCCAGCAGTTTATATAGGACCTCAGGGAGCACAGATACGCAGTATTTT.

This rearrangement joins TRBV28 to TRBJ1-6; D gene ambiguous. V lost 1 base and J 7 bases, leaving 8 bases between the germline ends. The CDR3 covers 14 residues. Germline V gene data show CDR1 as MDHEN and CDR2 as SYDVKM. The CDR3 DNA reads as TGTGCCAGCAGTTTATTTACGGGGAATTCACCCCTCCACTTT. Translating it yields CASSLFTGNSPLHF.

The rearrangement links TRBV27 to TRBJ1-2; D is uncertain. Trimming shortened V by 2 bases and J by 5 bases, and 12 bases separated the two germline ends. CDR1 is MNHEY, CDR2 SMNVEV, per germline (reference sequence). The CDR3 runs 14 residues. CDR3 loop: CASSLGGFPYGYTF. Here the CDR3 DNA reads TGTGCCAGCAGTTTAGGAGGGTTCCCGTATGGCTACACCTTC.

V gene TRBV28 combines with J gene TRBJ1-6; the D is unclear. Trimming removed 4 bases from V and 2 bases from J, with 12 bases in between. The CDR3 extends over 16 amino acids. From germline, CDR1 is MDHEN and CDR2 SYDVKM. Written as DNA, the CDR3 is TGTGCCAGCAGTTCCCCGGGGATAGCCTATAATTCACCCCTCCACTTT. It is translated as CASSSPGIAYNSPLHF.

CDR3 bases: TGTGCCAGTAGTATTCCGGGGAACTATGGCTACACCTTC. Translation gives CASSIPGNYGYTF. The chain recombines TRBV19 with TRBJ1-2; D uncertain. The germline CDR1 and CDR2 sequences are LNHDA and SQIVND (reference sequence). This CDR3 comprises 13 residues. Trimming removed 3 bases at V and 2 bases at J, with 7 bases between.

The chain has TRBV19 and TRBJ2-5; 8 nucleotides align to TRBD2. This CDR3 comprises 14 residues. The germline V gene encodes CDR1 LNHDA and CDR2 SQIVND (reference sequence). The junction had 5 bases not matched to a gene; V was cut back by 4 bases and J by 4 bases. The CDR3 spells CASSRGGLGETQYF. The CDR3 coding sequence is TGTGCCAGTAGTAGGGGGGGACTAGGAGAGACCCAGTACTTC.

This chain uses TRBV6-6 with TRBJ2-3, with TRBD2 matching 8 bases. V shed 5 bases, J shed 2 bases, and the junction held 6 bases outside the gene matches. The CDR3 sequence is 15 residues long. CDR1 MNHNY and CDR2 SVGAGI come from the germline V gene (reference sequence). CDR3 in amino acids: CASSNSGTATDTQYF. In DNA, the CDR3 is TGTGCCAGCAGTAATAGCGGGACGGCCACAGATACGCAGTATTTT.

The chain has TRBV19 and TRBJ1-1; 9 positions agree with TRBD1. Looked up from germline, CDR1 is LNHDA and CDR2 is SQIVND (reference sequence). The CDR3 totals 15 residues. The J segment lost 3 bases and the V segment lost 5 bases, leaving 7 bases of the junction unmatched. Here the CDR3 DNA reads TGTGCCAGTAGTGCCTACAGGGGGCGCGACACTGAAGCTTTCTTT. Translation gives CASSAYRGRDTEAFF.

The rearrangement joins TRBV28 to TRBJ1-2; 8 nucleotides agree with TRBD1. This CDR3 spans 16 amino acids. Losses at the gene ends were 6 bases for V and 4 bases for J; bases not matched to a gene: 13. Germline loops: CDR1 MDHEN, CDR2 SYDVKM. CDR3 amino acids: CASSLGGRGRFYGYTF. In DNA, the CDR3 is TGTGCCAGCAGCCTCGGGGGCAGGGGGCGGTTCTATGGCTACACCTTC.

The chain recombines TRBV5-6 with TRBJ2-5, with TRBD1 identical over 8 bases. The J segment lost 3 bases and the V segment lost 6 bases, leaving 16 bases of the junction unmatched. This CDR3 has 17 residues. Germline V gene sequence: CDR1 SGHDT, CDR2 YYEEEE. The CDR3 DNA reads TGTGCCAGCAACACCGAAGGACAGGGAATGGAGAAAGAGACCCAGTACTTC. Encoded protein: CASNTEGQGMEKETQYF.

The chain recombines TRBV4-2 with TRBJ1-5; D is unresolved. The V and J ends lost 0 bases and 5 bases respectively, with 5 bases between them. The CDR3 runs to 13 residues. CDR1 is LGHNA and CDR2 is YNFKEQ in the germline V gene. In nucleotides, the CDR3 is TGTGCCAGCAGCCAAGAGCTAGATCAGCCCCAGCATTTT. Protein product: CASSQELDQPQHF.

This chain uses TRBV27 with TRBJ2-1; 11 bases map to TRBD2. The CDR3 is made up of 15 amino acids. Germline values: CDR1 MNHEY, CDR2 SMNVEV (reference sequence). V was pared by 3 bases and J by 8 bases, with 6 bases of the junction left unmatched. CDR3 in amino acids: CASSFLAGGSHEQFF. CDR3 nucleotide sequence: TGTGCCAGCAGTTTTTTAGCGGGAGGGTCCCATGAGCAGTTCTTC.

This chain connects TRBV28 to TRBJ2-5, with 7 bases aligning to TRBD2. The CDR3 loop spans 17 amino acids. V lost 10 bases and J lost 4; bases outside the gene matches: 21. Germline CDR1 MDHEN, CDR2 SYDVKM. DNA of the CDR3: TGTGCCACCCTGGTTGGTGGGGCTAGCGGAGAAAGAGAGACCCAGTACTTC. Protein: CATLVGGASGERETQYF.

For the CDR3, the DNA is TGTGCCAGCAGCGACCAAGGACAGGGCTCCTACGAGCAGTACTTC. It codes for CASSDQGQGSYEQYF. V is TRBV7-3 and J is TRBJ2-7, with 8 nucleotides matching TRBD1. V lost 5 bases to trimming and J lost 0 bases; unmatched junction nucleotides: 6. The CDR3 totals 15 residues. Germline V CDR1 and CDR2: SGHTA, FQGTGA.

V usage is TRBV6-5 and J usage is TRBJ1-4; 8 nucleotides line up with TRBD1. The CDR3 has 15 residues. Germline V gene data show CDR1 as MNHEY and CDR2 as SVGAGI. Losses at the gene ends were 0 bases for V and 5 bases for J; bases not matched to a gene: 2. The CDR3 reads CASSYSRQGNEKLFF. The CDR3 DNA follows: TGTGCCAGCAGTTACTCAAGACAGGGGAATGAAAAACTGTTTTTT.

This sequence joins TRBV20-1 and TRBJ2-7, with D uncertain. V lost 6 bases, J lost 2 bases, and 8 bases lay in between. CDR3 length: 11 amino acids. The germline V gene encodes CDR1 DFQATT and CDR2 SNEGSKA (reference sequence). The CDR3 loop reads CSAQFTYEQYF. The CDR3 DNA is TGCAGTGCCCAGTTCACCTACGAGCAGTACTTC.

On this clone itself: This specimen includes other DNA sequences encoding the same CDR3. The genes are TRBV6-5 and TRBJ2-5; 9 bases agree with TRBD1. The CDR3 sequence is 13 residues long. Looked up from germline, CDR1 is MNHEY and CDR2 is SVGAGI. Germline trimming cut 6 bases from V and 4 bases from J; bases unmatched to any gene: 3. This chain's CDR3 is CASRGTGRETQYF. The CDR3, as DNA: TGTGCCAGCAGGGGGACAGGGAGAGAGACCCAGTACTTC.

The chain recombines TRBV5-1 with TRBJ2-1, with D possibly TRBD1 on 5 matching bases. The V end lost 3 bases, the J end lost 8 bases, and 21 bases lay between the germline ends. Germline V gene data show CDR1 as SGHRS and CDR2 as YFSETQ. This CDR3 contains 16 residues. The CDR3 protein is CASSSNLGPQSDEQFF. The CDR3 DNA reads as TGCGCCAGCAGCTCGAATCTGGGGCCTCAATCGGATGAGCAGTTCTTC.

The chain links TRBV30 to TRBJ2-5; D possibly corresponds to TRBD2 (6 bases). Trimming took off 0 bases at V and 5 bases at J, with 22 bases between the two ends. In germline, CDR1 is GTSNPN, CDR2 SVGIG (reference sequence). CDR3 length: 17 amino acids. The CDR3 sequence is CAWSVSKSGYGGETQYF. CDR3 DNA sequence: TGTGCCTGGAGTGTATCCAAAAGCGGGTACGGTGGGGAGACCCAGTACTTC.

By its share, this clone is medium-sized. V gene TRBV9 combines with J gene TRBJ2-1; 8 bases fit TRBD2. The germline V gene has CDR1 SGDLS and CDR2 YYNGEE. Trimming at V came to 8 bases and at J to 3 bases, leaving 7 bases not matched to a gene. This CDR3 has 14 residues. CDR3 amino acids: CASQRELSYNEQFF. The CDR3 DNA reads TGTGCCAGTCAGCGGGAGTTAAGCTACAATGAGCAGTTCTTC.

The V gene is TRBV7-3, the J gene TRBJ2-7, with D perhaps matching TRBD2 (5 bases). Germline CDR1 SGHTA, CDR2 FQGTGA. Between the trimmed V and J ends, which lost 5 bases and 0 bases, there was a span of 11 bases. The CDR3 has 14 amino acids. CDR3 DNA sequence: TGTGCCAGCAGCCCCGACTACGGCTCCTACGAGCAGTACTTC. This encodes CASSPDYGSYEQYF.

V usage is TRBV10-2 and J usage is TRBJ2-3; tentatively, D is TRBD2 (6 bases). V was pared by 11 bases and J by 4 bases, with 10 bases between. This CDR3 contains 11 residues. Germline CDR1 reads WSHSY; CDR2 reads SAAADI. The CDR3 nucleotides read TGCGCCTGTGGGGGGTCAGATACGCAGTATTTT. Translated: CACGGSDTQYF.

Here the CDR3 reads CASSIGGHQNTEAFF. In DNA, the CDR3 is TGTGCCAGTAGTATAGGGGGACACCAGAACACTGAAGCTTTCTTT. J is TRBJ1-1 and V is TRBV19; D may be TRBD1 (6 bases). This CDR3 is built from 15 residues. Per the germline V gene, CDR1 is LNHDA and CDR2 is SQIVND (reference sequence). V was trimmed by 1 base and J by 1 base, leaving 10 bases between them.